The 29 T cell receptor beta chains given below trace back to one sample, sequenced in a study of T cell responses to AZD1222 COVID-19 vaccine. Generated by immunoSEQ multiplex PCR, the TCRdb table keeps only in-frame clones and is missing some. Of 90,000 to 95,000 clones listed, approximately 90% are singletons. The material was peripheral blood, obtained on day 0 of AZD1222 vaccination. Every receptor here comes from an adult in good health.

The chain is built from TRBV6-5 and TRBJ2-5; 10 bases agree with TRBD2. The V and J ends lost 6 bases and 8 bases, in that order; junction bases with no gene match: 12. In germline, CDR1 is MNHEY, CDR2 SVGAGI. The CDR3 is 15 residues long. CDR3 sequence reads: CASSPRPSGGPTQYF. The CDR3 region has the DNA TGTGCCAGCAGCCCCCGCCCTAGCGGGGGTCCCACCCAGTACTTC.

This clone was recorded only once. The sample holds other DNA sequences that translate to the same CDR3. The V and J genes are TRBV25-1 and TRBJ1-1; 9 bases are a match to TRBD1. The CDR3 has 15 residues. The trim removed 3 bases at V and 1 base at J, leaving 3 bases unmatched. The germline V gene has CDR1 MGHDK and CDR2 SYGVNS. For the CDR3, the DNA is TGTGCCAGCAGTGACCCGGGACAGGGGAACACTGAAGCTTTCTTT. Protein sequence: CASSDPGQGNTEAFF.

This sequence joins TRBV5-4 and TRBJ2-1, with D uncertain. Trimming shortened V by 0 bases and J by 4 bases, and 8 bases separated the two germline ends. Per germline, CDR1 SGHNT and CDR2 YYREEE (reference sequence). The CDR3 has 14 residues. The CDR3 coding sequence is TGTGCCAGCAGCTTGGCAGGTGATTACAATGAGCAGTTCTTC. Residues: CASSLAGDYNEQFF. The whole variable domain, filled in from reference TRBV5-4 and TRBJ2-1, reads ETGVTQSPTHLIKTRGQQVTLRCSSQSGHNTVSWYQQALGQGPQFIFQYYREEENGRGNFPPRFSGLQFPNYSSELNVNALELDDSALYLCASSLAGDYNEQFFGPGTRLTVL.

The chain employs TRBV30 and TRBJ1-4, with 7 bases matching TRBD1. The CDR3 totals 14 residues. Germline loops: CDR1 GTSNPN, CDR2 SVGIG (reference sequence). After removal of 0 bases from V and 7 bases from J, the junction contained 5 bases not matched to a gene. CDR3 sequence: CAWSVGRDSEKLFF. DNA for the CDR3: TGTGCCTGGAGTGTCGGCAGGGACAGTGAAAAACTGTTTTTT.

The gene calls are TRBV28 and TRBJ2-7, with 11 bases identical to TRBD2. The V gene end was trimmed by 3 bases and the J gene end by 5 bases; junction bases not matched to a gene: 9. The length of the CDR3 is 16 residues. Germline loops: CDR1 MDHEN, CDR2 SYDVKM. In DNA, the CDR3 is TGTGCCAGCAGTTTTAGCGGGAGGGGTCGGGTAAACGAGCAGTACTTC. Translating it yields CASSFSGRGRVNEQYF.

The J gene is TRBJ1-5, the V gene TRBV19, with 9 bases fitting TRBD1. In germline, CDR1 is LNHDA, CDR2 SQIVND (reference sequence). Trimming cost V 5 bases and J 6 bases; bases outside gene matches: 14. This CDR3 is 17 amino acids long. The CDR3 loop is CASSVPGQGGWGQPQHF. For the CDR3, the DNA is TGTGCCAGTAGTGTTCCGGGACAGGGCGGTTGGGGTCAGCCCCAGCATTTT.

This rearrangement joins TRBV25-1 to TRBJ2-3; TRBD1 aligns across 8 bases. Germline CDR1 MGHDK, CDR2 SYGVNS. The CDR3 sequence is 14 residues long. V shed 4 bases and J 1 base; nucleotides not matched to a gene: 1. CDR3 sequence (DNA): TGTGCCAGCAGTGCGGGACAGGGCACAGATACGCAGTATTTT. It is translated as CASSAGQGTDTQYF.

The chain carries TRBV28 and TRBJ1-5, with 10 positions matching TRBD1. V shed 6 bases and J 2 bases; nucleotides not matched to a gene: 16. The CDR3 totals 19 residues. Germline CDR1 is MDHEN and CDR2 is SYDVKM. The CDR3 DNA sequence: TGTGCCAGCAGGGAGAGGACAGGGGGACGCTCTAGGGGCAATCAGCCCCAGCATTTT. Protein product: CASRERTGGRSRGNQPQHF.

V is TRBV5-4 and J is TRBJ1-2, with a tentative D call TRBD1 (5 bases). The CDR3 has 14 residues. The ends were cut back, 4 bases at V and 2 bases at J, with 12 bases in the middle. Germline V gene lookup returns CDR1 SGHNT and CDR2 YYREEE (reference sequence). Here the CDR3 DNA reads TGTGCCAGCAGCACACTTGACAGAAACTATGGCTACACCTTC. Protein: CASSTLDRNYGYTF. Full variable domain (rest looked up from reference TRBV5-4 and TRBJ1-2): ETGVTQSPTHLIKTRGQQVTLRCSSQSGHNTVSWYQQALGQGPQFIFQYYREEENGRGNFPPRFSGLQFPNYSSELNVNALELDDSALYLCASSTLDRNYGYTFGSGTRLTVV.

This rearrangement joins TRBV7-9 to TRBJ1-1, with D tentatively TRBD1 (5 bases). The V and J ends lost 2 bases and 2 bases respectively, with 12 bases between them. This CDR3 is 15 amino acids long. CDR1 and CDR2 (germline): SEHNR, FQNEAQ (reference sequence). CDR3 protein: CASSLRGEVNTEAFF. As DNA, the CDR3 is TGTGCCAGCAGCTTACGGGGGGAGGTTAACACTGAAGCTTTCTTT.

This chain uses TRBV5-4 with TRBJ2-7, with D perhaps TRBD1 or TRBD2 (5 bases each). CDR1 is SGHNT, CDR2 YYREEE, per germline (reference sequence). The CDR3 runs 15 residues. The V end lost 4 bases, the J end lost 2 bases, and 16 bases lay between the germline ends. The CDR3 here is CASSLASGATYEQYF. The CDR3 region has the DNA TGTGCCAGCAGCCTCGCGTCCGGGGCCACCTACGAGCAGTACTTC.

The J gene is TRBJ2-7, the V gene TRBV6-5; no clear D gene. Per germline, CDR1 MNHEY and CDR2 SVGAGI. The germline V and J ends were trimmed by 8 bases and 5 bases, with 16 bases remaining between them. The CDR3 consists of 13 residues. CDR3 protein: CASQWVSNHEQYF. CDR3 DNA sequence: TGTGCCAGCCAATGGGTATCTAACCACGAGCAGTACTTC.

This clone appeared a single time. The chain recombines TRBV11-2 with TRBJ2-7; D may be TRBD1 or TRBD2 (5 bases each). This CDR3 has 13 amino acids. Germline assignment: CDR1 SGHAT and CDR2 FQNNGV. Trimming removed 3 bases at V and 4 bases at J, with 10 bases between. For the CDR3, the DNA is TGTGCCAGCAGCTTGACGGGGCGGTACGAGCAGTACTTC. Protein: CASSLTGRYEQYF.

This clone has more than one count but fewer than ten. The chain has TRBV29-1 and TRBJ1-4, with D unresolved. The CDR3 sequence is 12 residues long. Per the germline V gene, CDR1 is SQVTM and CDR2 is ANQGSEA. Trimming pared 4 bases from V and 7 bases from J, leaving 10 bases between. In nucleotides, the CDR3 is TGCAGCGTTGGATCGGTGGCTGAAAAACTGTTTTTT. Its translation is CSVGSVAEKLFF.

This clone was counted once. The rearrangement uses TRBV6-4 and TRBJ2-2, with unresolved D. Per the germline V gene, CDR1 is MRHNA and CDR2 is SNTAGT. The CDR3 extends over 14 amino acids. The V end was cut by 6 bases, the J end by 0 bases, with 8 bases between. The DNA for the CDR3 is TGTGCCAGCAGGCTACACACGAACACCGGGGAGCTGTTTTTT. Amino acids: CASRLHTNTGELFF.

This clone was counted between two and nine times. The V and J genes are TRBV28 and TRBJ1-1; D gene ambiguous. V lost 10 bases to trimming and J lost 14 bases, with 20 bases between them. This CDR3 is 11 amino acids long. The germline V gene has CDR1 MDHEN and CDR2 SYDVKM. Here the CDR3 reads CATSGGTRSFF. The CDR3 bases are TGTGCCACATCAGGAGGCACACGTTCATTCTTT.

J is TRBJ1-2 and V is TRBV4-1; a possible D gene is TRBD1 (5 bases). Between the trimmed V and J ends, which lost 0 bases and 5 bases, there was a span of 13 bases. Germline-derived CDR1 and CDR2 are MGHRA and YSYEKL. This CDR3 comprises 15 residues. The CDR3: CASSQERGAGYGYTF. For the CDR3, the DNA is TGCGCCAGCAGCCAAGAACGAGGGGCCGGTTATGGCTACACCTTC.

The CDR3 protein is CASSEAAGANEKLFF. The CDR3, as DNA: TGTGCCAGCAGTGAAGCGGCTGGTGCTAATGAAAAACTGTTTTTT. The chain couples TRBV6-1 to TRBJ1-4; D gene uncertain. In germline, CDR1 is MNHNS, CDR2 SASEGT. V dropped 0 bases and J dropped 3 bases, with 8 bases sitting between them. CDR3 length: 15 amino acids.

The genes are TRBV5-1 and TRBJ2-1; 14 bases line up with TRBD2. The CDR3 covers 14 residues. The ends lost 4 bases at V and 10 bases at J; junction bases unmatched: 4. In germline, CDR1 is SGHRS, CDR2 YFSETQ. CDR3 in amino acids: CASSLGLAGEEQFF. The CDR3 DNA follows: TGCGCCAGCAGCCTGGGACTAGCGGGAGAAGAGCAGTTCTTC.

V is TRBV15 and J is TRBJ2-3; a weak D match, TRBD1 (5 bases). The CDR3 sequence is 17 residues long. The V gene lost 2 bases and the J gene lost 1 base, with 16 bases spanning the gap. CDR1 and CDR2 from the germline V gene are LNHNV and YYDKDF (reference sequence). DNA of the CDR3: TGTGCCACCAGCAGAACCCTTTTGCAGGGTCGCACAGATACGCAGTATTTT. Translated, it gives CATSRTLLQGRTDTQYF.

The CDR3 loop is CAWSRGGGEQFF. The CDR3 DNA is TGTGCCTGGAGCAGGGGGGGTGGTGAGCAGTTCTTC. The chain has TRBV30 and TRBJ2-1; D possibly matches TRBD1 or TRBD2 (7 bases each). The germline CDR1 and CDR2 sequences are GTSNPN and SVGIG (reference sequence). The CDR3 covers 12 residues. Trimming shortened V by 3 bases and J by 9 bases, and 12 bases separated the two germline ends.

The gene calls are TRBV5-1 and TRBJ2-5; 7 bases are a match to TRBD1. Germline CDR1 and CDR2: SGHRS and YFSETQ. The CDR3 is 14 amino acids. The V gene end was trimmed by 4 bases and the J gene end by 1 base; junction bases not matched to a gene: 4. In nucleotides, the CDR3 is TGCGCCAGCAGCCTGCAGGGGGTCCAAGAGACCCAGTACTTC. Translation gives CASSLQGVQETQYF.

The CDR3 reads CASSLGDSRYEQYF. In DNA form, the CDR3 reads TGTGCCAGCAGCTTGGGTGACAGTAGATACGAGCAGTACTTC. The rearrangement links TRBV5-6 to TRBJ2-7; perhaps TRBD1 as D (5 bases). CDR3 length equals 14 residues. V was shortened by 0 bases and J by 4 bases, with 11 bases between the two germline ends. The germline CDR1 and CDR2 sequences are SGHDT and YYEEEE.

The chain couples TRBV19 to TRBJ1-1; D call uncertain. V lost 7 bases and J 1 base, leaving 13 bases between the germline ends. The CDR3 loop spans 14 amino acids. Germline CDR1 reads LNHDA; CDR2 reads SQIVND (reference sequence). Written as DNA, the CDR3 is TGTGCCAGTACCCCCGGGCCCTCGAACACTGAAGCTTTCTTT. Amino acids: CASTPGPSNTEAFF.

The chain recombines TRBV7-2 with TRBJ2-3, with 9 positions matching TRBD2. CDR1 is SGHTA, CDR2 FQGNSA, per germline. Trimming at V came to 6 bases and at J to 3 bases, leaving 10 bases not matched to a gene. The CDR3 consists of 16 residues. CDR3 bases: TGTGCCAGCAGATTTAGGGCGGGAGGGGGAACAGATACGCAGTATTTT. It translates to CASRFRAGGGTDTQYF.

This chain links TRBV5-1 with TRBJ2-1; tentatively, D is TRBD1 or TRBD2 (6 bases each). Trimming cost V 4 bases and J 12 bases, with 20 bases left between them. The CDR3 has 14 amino acids. Germline V gives CDR1 SGHRS, CDR2 YFSETQ. CDR3 in amino acids: CASSTGASTNWQFF. CDR3 nucleotides: TGCGCCAGCAGCACGGGGGCTAGCACGAATTGGCAGTTCTTC.

The rearrangement joins TRBV3-1 (or the pseudogene TRBV3-2) to TRBJ1-2; D ambiguous. V was shortened by 3 bases and J by 6 bases, with 11 bases between the two germline ends. The CDR3 has 13 amino acids. The germline CDR1 and CDR2 sequences are LGHDT and YNNKEL (reference sequence). In DNA, the CDR3 is TGTGCCAGCAGCCACCGGGGTCGGGATGGCTACACCTTC. Translation: CASSHRGRDGYTF.

The chain uses TRBV7-3 and TRBJ2-1, with 10 bases matching TRBD2. This CDR3 is 15 amino acids long. Germline lookup yields CDR1 SGHTA and CDR2 FQGTGA. The V gene end was trimmed by 5 bases and the J gene end by 7 bases; junction bases not matched to a gene: 8. In DNA, the CDR3 is TGTGCCAGCAGCCCTGAGAGCGGGAGGGGGAATGAGCAGTTCTTC. Translation gives CASSPESGRGNEQFF.

The chain carries TRBV28 and TRBJ2-3, with TRBD2 as a possible D gene (6 bases). CDR1 and CDR2 from the germline V gene are MDHEN and SYDVKM. Trimming pared 7 bases from V and 1 base from J, leaving 12 bases between. The CDR3 runs 14 residues. The CDR3 loop reads CASKGGTGTDTQYF. CDR3 in DNA: TGTGCCAGCAAGGGCGGGACGGGCACAGATACGCAGTATTTT.